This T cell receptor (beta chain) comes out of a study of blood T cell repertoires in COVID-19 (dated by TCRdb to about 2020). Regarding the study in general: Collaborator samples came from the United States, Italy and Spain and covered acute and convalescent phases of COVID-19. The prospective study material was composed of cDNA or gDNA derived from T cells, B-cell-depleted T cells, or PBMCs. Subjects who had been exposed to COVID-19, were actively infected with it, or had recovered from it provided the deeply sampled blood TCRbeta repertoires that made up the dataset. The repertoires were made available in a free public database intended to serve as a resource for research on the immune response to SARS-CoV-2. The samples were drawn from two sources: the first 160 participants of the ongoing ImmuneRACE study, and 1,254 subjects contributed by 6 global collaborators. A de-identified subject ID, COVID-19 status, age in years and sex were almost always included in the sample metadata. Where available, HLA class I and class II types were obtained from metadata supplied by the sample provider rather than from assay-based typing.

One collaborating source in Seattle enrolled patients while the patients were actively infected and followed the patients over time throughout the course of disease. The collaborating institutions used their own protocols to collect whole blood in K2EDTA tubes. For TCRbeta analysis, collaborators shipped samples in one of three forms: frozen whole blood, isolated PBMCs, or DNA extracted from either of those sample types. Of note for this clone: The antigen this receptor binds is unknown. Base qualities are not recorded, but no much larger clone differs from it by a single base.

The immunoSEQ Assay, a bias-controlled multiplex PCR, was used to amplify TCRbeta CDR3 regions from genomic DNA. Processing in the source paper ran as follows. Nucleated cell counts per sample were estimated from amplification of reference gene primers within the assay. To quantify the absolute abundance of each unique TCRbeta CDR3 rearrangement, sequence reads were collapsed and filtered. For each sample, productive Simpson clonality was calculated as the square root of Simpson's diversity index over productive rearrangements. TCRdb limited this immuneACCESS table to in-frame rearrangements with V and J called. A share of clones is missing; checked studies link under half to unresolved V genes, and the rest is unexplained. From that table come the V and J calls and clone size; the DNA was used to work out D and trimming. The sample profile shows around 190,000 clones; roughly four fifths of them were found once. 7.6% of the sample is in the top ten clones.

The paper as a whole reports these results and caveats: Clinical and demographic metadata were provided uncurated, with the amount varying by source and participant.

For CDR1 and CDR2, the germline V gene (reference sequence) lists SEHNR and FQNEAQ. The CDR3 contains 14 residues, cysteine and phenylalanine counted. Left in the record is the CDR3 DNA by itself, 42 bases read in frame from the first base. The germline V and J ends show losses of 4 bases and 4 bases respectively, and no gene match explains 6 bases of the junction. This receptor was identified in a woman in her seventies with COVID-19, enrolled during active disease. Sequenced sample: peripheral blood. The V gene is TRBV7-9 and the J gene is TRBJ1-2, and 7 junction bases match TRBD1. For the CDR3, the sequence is CASSSDREGYGYTF. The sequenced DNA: TGTGCCAGCAGCTCAGACAGGGAAGGCTATGGCTACACCTTC.